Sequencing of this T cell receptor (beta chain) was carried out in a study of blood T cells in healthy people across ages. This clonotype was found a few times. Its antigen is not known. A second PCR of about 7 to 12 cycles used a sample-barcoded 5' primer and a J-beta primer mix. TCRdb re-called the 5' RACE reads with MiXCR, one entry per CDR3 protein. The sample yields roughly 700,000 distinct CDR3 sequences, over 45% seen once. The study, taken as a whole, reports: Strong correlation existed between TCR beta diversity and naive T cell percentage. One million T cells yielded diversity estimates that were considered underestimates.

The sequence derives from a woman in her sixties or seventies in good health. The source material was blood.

CDR3 bases: TGCAGTGCCACAAAGACTGTGAAAGAGACCCAGTACTTC. Its translation is CSATKTVKETQYF. V gene TRBV20-1 combines with J gene TRBJ2-5; D gene ambiguous. Trimming shortened V by 6 bases and J by 3 bases, and 14 bases separated the two germline ends. The CDR3 loop spans 13 amino acids. CDR1 DFQATT and CDR2 SNEGSKA come from the germline V gene (reference sequence).